This is a list of T cell receptor beta chains from one sample in a study of OX40 agonist ivuxolimab in advanced cancers. Libraries were prepared by immunoSEQ multiplex PCR; TCRdb keeps only in-frame clonotypes and omits some of them. The data hold 85,000 to 100,000 clones, with 85% observed a single time. This specimen was CD4+ or CD8+ T cells sorted from blood, taken in a trial of the OX40 agonist ivuxolimab. These receptors were collected from an adult with an advanced solid tumor such as melanoma, head and neck, liver or kidney cancer. The CDR3 runs from the conserved cysteine through the conserved F or W. Fields, in order: V gene, J gene, D gene, clone size, CDR3 protein, CDR3 DNA. A D gene is named only where the DNA matches it firmly. For some rows the clone size is stated as once, few or many, or as a class when expanded; others skip it.

v_gene: TRBV15
j_gene: TRBJ1-4
d_gene: -
abundance: -
CDR3aa: CATSGEGGTNEKLFF
CDR3nt: TGTGCCACCAGCGGAGAAGGGGGGACTAATGAAAAACTGTTTTTT

v_gene: TRBV4-3
j_gene: TRBJ1-1
d_gene: TRBD1
abundance: -
CDR3aa: CASSHGTANTEAFF
CDR3nt: TGCGCCAGCAGCCACGGGACAGCGAACACTGAAGCTTTCTTT

v_gene: TRBV6-5
j_gene: TRBJ1-5
d_gene: TRBD1
abundance: few
CDR3aa: CASSTGGGQPQHF
CDR3nt: TGTGCCAGCAGTACAGGGGGTGGACAGCCCCAGCATTTT

v_gene: TRBV7-3
j_gene: TRBJ2-2
d_gene: -
abundance: -
CDR3aa: CASSLGRSDTGELFF
CDR3nt: TGTGCCAGCAGCTTAGGAAGGAGCGACACCGGGGAGCTGTTTTTT

v_gene: TRBV19
j_gene: TRBJ2-3
d_gene: TRBD2
abundance: -
CDR3aa: CASISGGLGDTQYF
CDR3nt: TGTGCCAGTATTAGCGGGGGGCTGGGAGATACGCAGTATTTT

v_gene: TRBV6-6
j_gene: TRBJ1-3
d_gene: -
abundance: -
CDR3aa: CASSYEGAYGNTIYF
CDR3nt: TGTGCCAGCAGTTACGAGGGTGCTTATGGAAACACCATATATTTT

v_gene: TRBV19
j_gene: TRBJ2-4
d_gene: -
abundance: -
CDR3aa: CASSIGIVWGKEAKNIQYF
CDR3nt: TGTGCCAGTAGTATAGGCATAGTTTGGGGGAAGGAGGCCAAAAACATTCAGTACTTC

v_gene: TRBV5-1
j_gene: TRBJ2-1
d_gene: TRBD1
abundance: -
CDR3aa: CASSLSGTGVYNEQFF
CDR3nt: TGCGCCAGCAGCTTATCCGGGACAGGGGTCTACAATGAGCAGTTCTTC

v_gene: TRBV29-1
j_gene: TRBJ1-1
d_gene: -
abundance: few
CDR3aa: CSVPGRWETEAFF
CDR3nt: TGCAGCGTACCGGGACGTTGGGAGACTGAAGCTTTCTTT

v_gene: TRBV7-8
j_gene: TRBJ1-1
d_gene: -
abundance: -
CDR3aa: CASSVRVLTEAFF
CDR3nt: TGTGCCAGCAGCGTCAGAGTCTTGACTGAAGCTTTCTTT

v_gene: TRBV15
j_gene: TRBJ1-2
d_gene: TRBD1
abundance: -
CDR3aa: CATRGNRGWHGYTF
CDR3nt: TGTGCCACCAGGGGTAACAGGGGGTGGCATGGCTACACCTTC

v_gene: TRBV5-4
j_gene: TRBJ2-3
d_gene: -
abundance: -
CDR3aa: CASSPSAYTAFTDTQYF
CDR3nt: TGTGCCAGCAGCCCTTCTGCTTATACGGCCTTCACAGATACGCAGTATTTT

v_gene: TRBV7-9
j_gene: TRBJ1-3
d_gene: TRBD1
abundance: -
CDR3aa: CASSTDRGLGNTIYF
CDR3nt: TGTGCCAGCAGCACAGACAGGGGTCTTGGAAACACCATATATTTT

v_gene: TRBV14
j_gene: TRBJ2-7
d_gene: -
abundance: -
CDR3aa: CASSQKGGIRFYEQYF
CDR3nt: TGTGCCAGCAGCCAAAAGGGGGGGATCAGGTTCTACGAGCAGTACTTC

v_gene: TRBV7-2
j_gene: TRBJ1-6
d_gene: -
abundance: -
CDR3aa: CASSLGGGRYNSPLHF
CDR3nt: TGTGCCAGCAGCTTAGGAGGGGGACGGTATAATTCACCCCTCCACTTT

v_gene: TRBV28
j_gene: TRBJ2-7
d_gene: -
abundance: -
CDR3aa: CASSLSPGREQYF
CDR3nt: TGTGCCAGCAGTTTATCCCCTGGGCGCGAGCAGTACTTC

v_gene: TRBV6-1
j_gene: TRBJ2-1
d_gene: TRBD2
abundance: -
CDR3aa: CASSAQLAGRNEQFF
CDR3nt: TGTGCCAGCAGTGCCCAACTAGCGGGTCGGAATGAGCAGTTCTTC

v_gene: TRBV6-5
j_gene: TRBJ1-2
d_gene: TRBD1
abundance: -
CDR3aa: CASGGQGLTNYGYTF
CDR3nt: TGTGCCAGCGGAGGACAGGGGCTAACGAACTATGGCTACACCTTC